This TCR beta chain was recovered during a study of regulatory T cells in long-lasting Graves disease. Time point of the sample: persistent/refractory GD, antithyroid drugs over 5 years with positive TRAb. Preparation of the TCR library used RNA extracted from PBMCs. Germline V CDR1 and CDR2: MDHEN, SYDVKM. This CDR3 has 15 amino acids. Germline trimming cut 7 bases from V and 3 bases from J; bases unmatched to any gene: 9. Study-wide results and limits: The study found persistent patients shared more public clonotypes (roughly 2,500) than new patients (around 1,000). Compared with new cases, persistent Graves' patients showed reduced TCR diversity. Investigators studied peripheral blood only, not thyroid tissue.

This clonotype was observed at least ten times. The antigen is not known. CDR3 regions were amplified by Arm-PCR using iRepertoire HTBI primers to build TCR beta libraries. TCRdb re-analysed the multiplex PCR reads in MiXCR, keeping a single row per CDR3 protein. The table includes hundreds of thousands of distinct CDR3 sequences, less than 25% detected once. This material consisted of peripheral blood mononuclear cells (PBMCs), taken when the disease was refractory, from a patient treated with antithyroid drugs. This clonotype was sampled from a female donor with Graves disease. The V and J genes are TRBV28 and TRBJ1-5; 7 nucleotides match TRBD1. The CDR3 is CASISGTVFNQPQHF. DNA of the CDR3: TGTGCCAGCATCTCCGGGACAGTTTTCAATCAGCCCCAGCATTTT.